The source of this T cell receptor (beta chain) is a study of blood T cell repertoires in COVID-19 (dated by TCRdb to about 2020). For the wider study: Collaborator samples came from the United States, Italy and Spain and covered acute and convalescent phases of COVID-19. The prospective study material was composed of cDNA or gDNA derived from T cells, B-cell-depleted T cells, or PBMCs. The dataset comprised deeply sampled blood TCRbeta repertoires from subjects exposed to, actively infected with, or recovered from COVID-19. The repertoires were made available in a free public database intended to serve as a resource for research on the immune response to SARS-CoV-2. The samples were drawn from two sources: the first 160 participants of the ongoing ImmuneRACE study, and 1,200 or so subjects contributed by 6 global collaborators. Sample metadata almost always included a de-identified subject ID, COVID-19 status, age in years and sex. Where available, HLA class I and class II types were obtained from metadata supplied by the sample provider rather than from assay-based typing.

The collaborating institutions used their own protocols to collect whole blood in K2EDTA tubes. For TCRbeta analysis, collaborators shipped samples in one of three forms: frozen whole blood, isolated PBMCs, or DNA extracted from either of those sample types. TCRbeta CDR3 regions were amplified from genomic DNA by means of the immunoSEQ Assay, a bias-controlled multiplex PCR. In the source study's methods: Within the assay, amplification of reference gene primers was used to estimate how many nucleated cells each sample contained. To quantify the absolute abundance of each unique TCRbeta CDR3 rearrangement, sequence reads were collapsed and filtered. For each sample, productive Simpson clonality was calculated by taking the square root of Simpson's diversity index across productive rearrangements. The table comes from immuneACCESS by way of TCRdb, which keeps in-frame sequences with V and J called. Part of the clones is missing from these tables; in studies checked, under half for an unresolved V gene and the rest for unknown reasons. Clonal size and the V and J genes are those of that table, whereas D and trimming came from the DNA. The sample yields a few hundred thousand clones; around three quarters were counted once. The top ten constitute over 7% of the sample.

The V and J ends are trimmed by 6 bases and 4 bases, leaving 12 bases between them. The CDR3 contains 13 residues, cysteine and phenylalanine counted. Of the read, only the CDR3 DNA is kept; its 39 bases are in frame from base 1. In the germline V gene, CDR1 corresponds to SGHTA and CDR2 to FQGNSA. Paper-wide results and their limitations: How much clinical and demographic metadata was included differed by source and by participant, and the metadata was provided uncurated.

A remark on this clone: Its antigen is currently not known. Qualities for individual bases were not recorded, and no much larger clone is one base off.

This TCR came from a woman in her 70s with acute or convalescent COVID-19. The sample consisted of peripheral blood. The V and J genes are TRBV7-2 and TRBJ2-5; tentative D gene TRBD2, with 6 bases matching. This receptor carries the CDR3 CASRFKGGETQYF. The nucleotide sequence is TGTGCCAGCAGGTTTAAGGGAGGAGAGACCCAGTACTTC.